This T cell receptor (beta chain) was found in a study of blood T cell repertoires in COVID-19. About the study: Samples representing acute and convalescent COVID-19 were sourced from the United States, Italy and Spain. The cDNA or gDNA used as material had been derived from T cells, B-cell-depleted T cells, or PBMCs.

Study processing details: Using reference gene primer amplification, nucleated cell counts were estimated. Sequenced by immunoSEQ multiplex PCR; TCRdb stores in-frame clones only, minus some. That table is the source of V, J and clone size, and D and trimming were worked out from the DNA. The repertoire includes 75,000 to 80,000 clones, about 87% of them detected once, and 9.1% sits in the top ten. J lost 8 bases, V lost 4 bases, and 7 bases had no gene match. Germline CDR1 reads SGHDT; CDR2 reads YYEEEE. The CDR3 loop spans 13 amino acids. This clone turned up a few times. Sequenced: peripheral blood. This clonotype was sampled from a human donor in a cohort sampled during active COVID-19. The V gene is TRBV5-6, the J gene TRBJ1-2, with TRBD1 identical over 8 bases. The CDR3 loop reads CASSIGQGRGYTF. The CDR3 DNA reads TGTGCCAGCAGCATCGGACAGGGACGGGGCTACACCTTC.